The rows below give T cell receptor beta chains drawn from one sample of a study of blood T cell repertoires in COVID-19. Assay: immunoSEQ multiplex PCR; the TCRdb copy retains only in-frame clones and omits some. The sample has around 300,000 clones; approximately 85% are singletons. The source material was peripheral blood. These receptors originate from a human donor in a cohort sampled during active COVID-19. Both conserved end residues are part of each CDR3. Only part of the rows carry a size: once, few, many, or a class if the clone is expanded.

clone_size | cdr3_length | j_call | v_call | cdr3_aa
. | 13 | TRBJ1-2 | TRBV12-3/TRBV12-4 | CATTRQGGYGYTF
. | 11 | TRBJ2-5 | TRBV10-3 | CAIGQQETQYF
. | 14 | TRBJ1-1 | TRBV5-4 | CASSETGVNTEAFF
. | 16 | TRBJ1-6 | TRBV4-2 | CASSQDQDRLNSPLHF
. | 13 | TRBJ2-7 | TRBV19 | CASSIGISYEQYF
. | 15 | TRBJ2-1 | TRBV5-1 | CASSPRGDSYNEQFF
few | 13 | TRBJ2-3 | TRBV19 | CASKSGGADTQYF
. | 13 | TRBJ1-4 | TRBV7-9 | CASSPGMGEKLFF
. | 15 | TRBJ1-5 | TRBV10-2 | CASSESGAVNQPQHF
. | 15 | TRBJ2-3 | TRBV30 | CAWTPRGIWADTQYF
few | 14 | TRBJ1-1 | TRBV30 | CAWSVGLMNTEAFF